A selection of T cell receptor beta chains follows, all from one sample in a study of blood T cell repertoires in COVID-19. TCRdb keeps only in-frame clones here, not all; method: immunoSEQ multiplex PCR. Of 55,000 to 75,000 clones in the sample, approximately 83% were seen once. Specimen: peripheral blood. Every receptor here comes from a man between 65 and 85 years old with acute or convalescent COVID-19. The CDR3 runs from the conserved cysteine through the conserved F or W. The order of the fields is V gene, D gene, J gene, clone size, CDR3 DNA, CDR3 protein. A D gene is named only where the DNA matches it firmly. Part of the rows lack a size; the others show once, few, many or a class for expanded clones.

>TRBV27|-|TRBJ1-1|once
TGTGCCAGCAGTTTAGGGGCTGAAGGCACTGAAGCTTTCTTT
CASSLGAEGTEAFF
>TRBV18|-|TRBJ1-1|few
TGTGCCAGCTCACCCGAACAGGTAAACACTGAAGCTTTCTTT
CASSPEQVNTEAFF
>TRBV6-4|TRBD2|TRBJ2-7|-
TGTGCCAGCAGTAACGTAGCGGGCTTAGGGGAGCAGTACTTC
CASSNVAGLGEQYF
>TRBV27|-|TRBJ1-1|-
TGTGCCAGCAGTTTTGGGAGATACACTGAAGCTTTCTTT
CASSFGRYTEAFF
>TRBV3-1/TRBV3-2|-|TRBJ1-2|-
TGTGCCAGCAGCCAAAGTTACAGCTCCACAGGCTACACCTTC
CASSQSYSSTGYTF
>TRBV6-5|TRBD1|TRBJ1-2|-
TGTGCCAGCAGTTACTCCTCAGGGGGAGGCTACACCTTC
CASSYSSGGGYTF
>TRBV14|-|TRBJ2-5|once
TGTGCCAGCAGCCAAGCCGGGACAAGTGAGACCCAGTACTTC
CASSQAGTSETQYF
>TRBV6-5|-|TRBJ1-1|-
TGTGCCAGCAGTTACGGGGGAGGGAGGAAAGCTTTCTTT
CASSYGGGRKAFF
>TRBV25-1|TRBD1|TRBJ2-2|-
TGTGCCAGCAGTGACCCTCGACAGGGGCGCAACACCGGGGAGCTGTTTTTT
CASSDPRQGRNTGELFF
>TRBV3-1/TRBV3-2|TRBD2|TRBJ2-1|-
TGTGCCAGCAGCCAGGGACTAGCGGGAGTGACTAACAATGAGCAGTTCTTC
CASSQGLAGVTNNEQFF
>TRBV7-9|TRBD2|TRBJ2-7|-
TGTGCCAGCATCCTGGCGGGGGACTACGAGCAGTACTTC
CASILAGDYEQYF
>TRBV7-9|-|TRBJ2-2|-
TGTGCCAGCAGCCCCCAGATGGGGCTCAAGCCGAACACCGGGGAGCTGTTTTTT
CASSPQMGLKPNTGELFF
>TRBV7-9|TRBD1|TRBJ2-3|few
TGTGCCAGCAGCTACACAGGGGGAAGCACAGATACGCAGTATTTT
CASSYTGGSTDTQYF
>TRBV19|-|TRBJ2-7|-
TGTGCCAGTAGTCAGGGGCCCTACGAGCAGTACTTC
CASSQGPYEQYF
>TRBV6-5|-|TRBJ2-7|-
TGTGCCAGCAGATCGGACAGACAGCGCTACGAGCAGTACTTC
CASRSDRQRYEQYF
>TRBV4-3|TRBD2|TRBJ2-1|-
TGCGCCAGCAGCAAATGGGGACTAGCGGGACGACCTCACAATGGGCAGTTCTTC
CASSKWGLAGRPHNGQFF
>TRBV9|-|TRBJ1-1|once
TGTGCCAGCAGCGTAGGCCCCCCAGGGAGCGGGACTGAAGCTTTCTTT
CASSVGPPGSGTEAFF
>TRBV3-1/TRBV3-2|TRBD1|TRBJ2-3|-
TGTGCCAGCAGACAGGGGGGCACAGATACGCAGTATTTT
CASRQGGTDTQYF
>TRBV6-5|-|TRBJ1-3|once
TGTGCCAGCAGTTCCCGTGGAGGGGGAAACACCATATATTTT
CASSSRGGGNTIYF
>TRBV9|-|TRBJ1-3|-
TGTGCCAGCAGCGTAGAGGCAGGGATTGGAAACACCATATATTTT
CASSVEAGIGNTIYF
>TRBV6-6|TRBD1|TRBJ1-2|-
TGTGCCAGCAGTTGGACAGGGGATGGCTACACCTTC
CASSWTGDGYTF
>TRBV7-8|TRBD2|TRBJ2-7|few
TGTGCCAGCAGCTTAGAGACTAGCGGGAGCTACGAGCAGTACTTC
CASSLETSGSYEQYF
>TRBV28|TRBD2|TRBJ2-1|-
TGTGCCAGCAGTCCTAGGACTAGCGGATTTCACAATGAGCAGTTCTTC
CASSPRTSGFHNEQFF
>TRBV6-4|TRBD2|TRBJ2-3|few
TGTGCCAGCAGTTTAGCGGGGAGCACAGATACGCAGTATTTT
CASSLAGSTDTQYF
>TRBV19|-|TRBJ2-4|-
TGTGCCAGTAGTATAGTCAGGGCCTTAGCCAAAAACATTCAGTACTTC
CASSIVRALAKNIQYF
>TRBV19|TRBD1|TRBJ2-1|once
TGTGCCAGTAGTACCGGACAGGGGACCTACAATGAGCAGTTCTTC
CASSTGQGTYNEQFF
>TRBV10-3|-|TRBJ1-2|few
TGTGCCATCAAATCTCCTAACTATGGCTACACCTTC
CAIKSPNYGYTF
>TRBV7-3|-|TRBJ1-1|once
TGTGCCAGCAGCCTACAGGGGAACACTGAAGCTTTCTTT
CASSLQGNTEAFF
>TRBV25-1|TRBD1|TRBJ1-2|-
TGTGCCAGCAGTGAAAGGGTCAGGGGGCATGGCTACACCTTC
CASSERVRGHGYTF
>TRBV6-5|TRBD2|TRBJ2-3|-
TGTGCCAGCAGTTACCTAGCGGGAGAGGACACAGATACGCAGTATTTT
CASSYLAGEDTDTQYF
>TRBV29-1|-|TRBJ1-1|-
TGCAGCGTTGTTCCCGGGGACACTGAAGCTTTCTTT
CSVVPGDTEAFF
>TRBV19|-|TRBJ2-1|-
TGTGCCAGTAGCTGGAGTAGGTCGGTCAATGAGCAGTTCTTC
CASSWSRSVNEQFF
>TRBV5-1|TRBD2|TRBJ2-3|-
TGCGCCAGCAGCTTGGTAGCGGGAGATGATACGCAGTATTTT
CASSLVAGDDTQYF
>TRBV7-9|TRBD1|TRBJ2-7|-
TGTGCCAGCAGCCCAGCAGGGGGGACAGGGTCCCTCGAGCAGTACTTC
CASSPAGGTGSLEQYF
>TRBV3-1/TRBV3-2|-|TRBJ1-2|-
TGTGCCAGCAGCCCTGGACAGTTAATCTGGTATGGCTACACCTTC
CASSPGQLIWYGYTF
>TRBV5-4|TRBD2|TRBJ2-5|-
TGTGCCAGCAGGCCCGGGACTAGGCTACAAGAGACCCAGTACTTC
CASRPGTRLQETQYF
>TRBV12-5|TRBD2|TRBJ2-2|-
TGTGCTAGTGGTGCGGGGGCTAGCGGGAGTCCCGGGGAGCTGTTTTTT
CASGAGASGSPGELFF
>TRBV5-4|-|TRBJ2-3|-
TGTGCCAGCAGCTTCAGTAATACAGATACGCAGTATTTT
CASSFSNTDTQYF
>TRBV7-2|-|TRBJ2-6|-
TGTGCCAGCAGCCTCTCGACCGGAACAGGCTCTGGGGCCAACGTCCTGACTTTC
CASSLSTGTGSGANVLTF
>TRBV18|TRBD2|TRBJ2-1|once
TGTGCCAGCTCACGACTAGCGGTCTCCTACAATGAGCAGTTCTTC
CASSRLAVSYNEQFF
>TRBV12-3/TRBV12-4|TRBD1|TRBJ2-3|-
TGTGCCAGCAGTGTACAGGGGGCCGATACGCAGTATTTT
CASSVQGADTQYF
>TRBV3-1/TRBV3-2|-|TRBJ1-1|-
TGTGCCAGCACCCAGGGACGGGGAGGGACTGAAGCTTTCTTT
CASTQGRGGTEAFF
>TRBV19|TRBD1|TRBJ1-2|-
TGTGCCAGTAGGAAGACAGGGCAGGACTATGGCTACACCTTC
CASRKTGQDYGYTF
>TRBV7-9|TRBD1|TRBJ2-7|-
TGTGCCAGCAGCTTATCAGGGGGCGAGCAGTACTTC
CASSLSGGEQYF
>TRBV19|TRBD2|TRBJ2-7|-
TGTGCCAGTAGTCCGCGCGGGGGGCCGAACGCTAACCCACCTTACGAGCAGTACTTC
CASSPRGGPNANPPYEQYF
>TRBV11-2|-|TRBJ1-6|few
TGTGCCAGCAGCTTAGAGAGTGTCTCACCCCTCCACTTT
CASSLESVSPLHF
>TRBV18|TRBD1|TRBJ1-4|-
TGTGCCAGCTCACCACCGGCGACAGGGAGTGAAAAACTGTTTTTT
CASSPPATGSEKLFF
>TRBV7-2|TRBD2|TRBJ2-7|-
TGTGCCAGCAGCCCCTTAGCGGGAGGGGCCTACGAGCAGTACTTC
CASSPLAGGAYEQYF
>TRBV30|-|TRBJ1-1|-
TGTGCCTGGAGTTTTCAGGGTGGCGGTGAAGCTTTCTTT
CAWSFQGGGEAFF
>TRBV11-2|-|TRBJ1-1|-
TGTGCCAGCAGCTTACCTTCGGTTGGAGGGACTGAAGCTTTCTTT
CASSLPSVGGTEAFF
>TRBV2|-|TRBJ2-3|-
TGTGCCAGCAGTGAAGCCCGAGGAACTAGCACAGATACGCAGTATTTT
CASSEARGTSTDTQYF
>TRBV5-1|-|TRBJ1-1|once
TGCGCCAGCAGCCCCCTAACAGGGCGGAACACTGAAGCTTTCTTT
CASSPLTGRNTEAFF
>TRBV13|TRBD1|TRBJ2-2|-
TGTGCCAGCAGCTCGGGACAGGTTAACACCGGGGAGCTGTTTTTT
CASSSGQVNTGELFF
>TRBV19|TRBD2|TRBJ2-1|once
TGTGCCAGTAGCCGGACTAGCGGGGATGAGCAGTTCTTC
CASSRTSGDEQFF
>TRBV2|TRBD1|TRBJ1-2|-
TGTGCCAGCAGTGGAGGGACAGGGTTAGGCTACACCTTC
CASSGGTGLGYTF
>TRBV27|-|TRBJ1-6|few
TGTGCCAGCAGCCTGAACAGGGCTTCCTATAATTCACCCCTCCACTTT
CASSLNRASYNSPLHF
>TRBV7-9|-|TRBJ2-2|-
TGTGCCAGCAGCTTCACAGGGTACACCGGGGAGCTGTTTTTT
CASSFTGYTGELFF
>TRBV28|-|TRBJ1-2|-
TGTGCCAGCAGTCCCTGGGGGGGGGCAGAAGGCTACACCTTC
CASSPWGGAEGYTF
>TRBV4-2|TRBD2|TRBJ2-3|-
TGTGCCAGCAGCCAAGGACTGGGAGGCGGGAGGCACAGCACAGATACGCAGTATTTT
CASSQGLGGGRHSTDTQYF